A selection of T cell receptor beta chains follows, all from one sample in a study of T cells after yellow fever vaccination. TCRdb re-called the 5' RACE reads through MiXCR, storing one row per CDR3 protein. The sample records 360,000 or so distinct CDR3 sequences, 11% being singletons. The sequencing here drew on PBMCs, taken on the day of the first yellow fever vaccination. All receptors come from a young man who received the YFV17D yellow fever vaccine. CDR3s include the opening cysteine and the closing phenylalanine or tryptophan. Each record gives: clone size, V gene, D gene, J gene, CDR3 DNA, CDR3 protein. The D gene is left open where the match is weak. The size field is filled for only some rows; it gives once, few, many or a size class.

size: few
V: TRBV5-6
D: -
J: TRBJ2-2
DNA: TGTGCCAGCAGCTTGGACCTTGCAGTCCACACCGGGGAGCTGTTTTTT
CDR3: CASSLDLAVHTGELFF

size: -
V: TRBV7-9
D: -
J: TRBJ1-5
DNA: TGTGCCAGCAGCTCCGGGATATTAAATCAGCCCCAGCATTTT
CDR3: CASSSGILNQPQHF

size: -
V: TRBV5-1
D: TRBD1
J: TRBJ1-1
DNA: TGCGCCAGCAGCTTGGGAACCCGGCAGGGGGGGACTGAAGCTTTCTTT
CDR3: CASSLGTRQGGTEAFF

size: -
V: TRBV6-1
D: -
J: TRBJ2-3
DNA: TGTGCCAGCAGGTCACAGGGTGTTACAGATACGCAGTATTTT
CDR3: CASRSQGVTDTQYF

size: -
V: TRBV6-5
D: -
J: TRBJ2-3
DNA: TGTGCCAGCAGACCTAGCAGGGGGGGGGTCTGGGATACGCAGTATTTT
CDR3: CASRPSRGGVWDTQYF

size: few
V: TRBV5-1
D: -
J: TRBJ1-5
DNA: TGCGCCAGCAGCTTTGACCCCAATCAGCCCCAGCATTTT
CDR3: CASSFDPNQPQHF

size: few
V: TRBV10-2
D: -
J: TRBJ2-7
DNA: TGCGCCAGCAGTGAGGCAGGGAAGTCCGAGCAGTACTTC
CDR3: CASSEAGKSEQYF

size: -
V: TRBV29-1
D: -
J: TRBJ2-7
DNA: TGCAGCGTGTTCTTCAGGGAACAGGACGAGCAGTACTTC
CDR3: CSVFFREQDEQYF

size: few
V: TRBV5-6
D: -
J: TRBJ1-2
DNA: TGTGCCAGCAGCTCTACGACAGAGCACTATGGCTACACCTTC
CDR3: CASSSTTEHYGYTF

size: many
V: TRBV12-3/TRBV12-4
D: TRBD1
J: TRBJ1-1
DNA: TGTGCCAGCAGCCCTCAGGGACAGGGGAACACTGAAGCTTTCTTT
CDR3: CASSPQGQGNTEAFF

size: -
V: TRBV6-5
D: -
J: TRBJ1-6
DNA: TGTGCCAGCACTTTTAGCTCCTATAATTCACCCCTCCACTTT
CDR3: CASTFSSYNSPLHF

size: -
V: TRBV15
D: TRBD2
J: TRBJ2-3
DNA: TGTGCCACCAGCAGCTCGGGGGGGCCCTTTGATACGCAGTATTTT
CDR3: CATSSSGGPFDTQYF

size: few
V: TRBV7-9
D: -
J: TRBJ1-1
DNA: TGTGCCAGCAGCTTCCGGGACATCAGCACTGAAGCTTTCTTT
CDR3: CASSFRDISTEAFF

size: -
V: TRBV4-3
D: TRBD1
J: TRBJ2-1
DNA: TGCGCCAGCAGCCAAGATCAGGGGGTTAGTGAGCAGTTCTTC
CDR3: CASSQDQGVSEQFF

size: -
V: TRBV30
D: -
J: TRBJ2-7
DNA: TGTGCCTGGAACCCAGTAAATTACGGCGAGCAGTACTTC
CDR3: CAWNPVNYGEQYF

size: few
V: TRBV7-3
D: TRBD1
J: TRBJ1-1
DNA: TGTGCCAGCAGCTTATCCGGGACAGGGGGCAGTCAGGACACTGAAGCTTTCTTT
CDR3: CASSLSGTGGSQDTEAFF

size: -
V: TRBV5-1
D: -
J: TRBJ1-1
DNA: TGCGCCAGCAGCTTGGTCCCGGGAGCGGACACTGAAGCTTTCTTT
CDR3: CASSLVPGADTEAFF

size: many
V: TRBV5-5
D: TRBD2
J: TRBJ2-1
DNA: TGTGCCAGCAGCTTTAAGGGTAGCGGGGGGACTGAGCAGTTCTTC
CDR3: CASSFKGSGGTEQFF

size: few
V: TRBV28
D: -
J: TRBJ1-5
DNA: TGTGCCAGCAGTTTAGTGGAGAATAGCAATCAGCCCCAGCATTTT
CDR3: CASSLVENSNQPQHF

size: few
V: TRBV20-1
D: TRBD2
J: TRBJ2-2
DNA: TGCAGTGCTAGAGATCGGACTAGCGCCGGGGAGCTGTTTTTT
CDR3: CSARDRTSAGELFF

size: few
V: TRBV12-3/TRBV12-4
D: TRBD2
J: TRBJ2-5
DNA: TGTGCCAGCAGTTTATCGCGGGGGGGCCGAGAGACCCAGTACTTC
CDR3: CASSLSRGGRETQYF

size: -
V: TRBV29-1
D: -
J: TRBJ2-5
DNA: TGCAGCGTTGCCGGGCCGATGACCCAAGAGACCCAGTACTTC
CDR3: CSVAGPMTQETQYF

size: -
V: TRBV20-1
D: -
J: TRBJ2-3
DNA: TGCAGTGCCCCGATGGGGACGAGCACAGATACGCAGTATTTT
CDR3: CSAPMGTSTDTQYF

size: few
V: TRBV2
D: TRBD1
J: TRBJ1-4
DNA: TGTGCCAGCGCCTCGACAGGGAGGCAAGAAAAACTGTTTTTT
CDR3: CASASTGRQEKLFF

size: -
V: TRBV7-9
D: -
J: TRBJ1-2
DNA: TGTGCCAGCAGGGCTGACAGCTATGGCTACACCTTC
CDR3: CASRADSYGYTF

size: -
V: TRBV6-2/TRBV6-3
D: -
J: TRBJ2-1
DNA: TGTGCCAGCAGCGAACCCTTAAGGACTAAGTTCTTC
CDR3: CASSEPLRTKFF

size: -
V: TRBV7-2
D: -
J: TRBJ1-2
DNA: TGTGCCAGCAGCTGGGGGTTTGCCGTCGGTGGCTACACCTTC
CDR3: CASSWGFAVGGYTF

size: few
V: TRBV6-6
D: -
J: TRBJ2-5
DNA: TGTGCCAGCAGTTCCTACGAGACCCAGTACTTC
CDR3: CASSSYETQYF

size: few
V: TRBV12-3/TRBV12-4
D: TRBD1
J: TRBJ2-2
DNA: TGTGCCACCACGAGGGAACAGGGGTATACCGGGGAGCTGTTTTTT
CDR3: CATTREQGYTGELFF

size: -
V: TRBV5-1
D: -
J: TRBJ2-2
DNA: TGCGCCAGCAGCTCGAGGACCGGGGGGCCCGGGGAGCTGTTTTTT
CDR3: CASSSRTGGPGELFF

size: few
V: TRBV7-2
D: -
J: TRBJ1-1
DNA: TGTGCCAGCAGCCCTTATATCCACACTGAAGCTTTCTTT
CDR3: CASSPYIHTEAFF

size: -
V: TRBV6-2/TRBV6-3
D: -
J: TRBJ1-2
DNA: TGTGCCAGCAGTTACTTTGCGGCTTTCTATGGCTACACCTTC
CDR3: CASSYFAAFYGYTF

size: many
V: TRBV7-2
D: TRBD2
J: TRBJ2-2
DNA: TGTGCCAGCAGCTTCCGGGGGGGACGGACCGGGGAGCTGTTTTTT
CDR3: CASSFRGGRTGELFF

size: -
V: TRBV7-9
D: TRBD1
J: TRBJ2-1
DNA: TGTGCCAGCAGCACTCGGACAGGGGGTGAGCAGTTCTTC
CDR3: CASSTRTGGEQFF

size: -
V: TRBV5-1
D: -
J: TRBJ2-1
DNA: TGCGCCAGCAGCTTGGGGGGGAAGCATAACAATGAGCAGTTCTTC
CDR3: CASSLGGKHNNEQFF

size: -
V: TRBV20-1
D: -
J: TRBJ1-5
DNA: TGCGGATCAAAGGCGGGGGCTGGGCCCCAGCATTTT
CDR3: CGSKAGAGPQHF

size: -
V: TRBV15
D: -
J: TRBJ1-6
DNA: TGTGCCACCAGCGCACAGGGAATTCTTAATTCACCCCTCCACTTT
CDR3: CATSAQGILNSPLHF

size: -
V: TRBV5-1
D: -
J: TRBJ1-1
DNA: TGCGCCAGCAGCTTGGTCAATCAGAGGGGGAACACTGAAGCTTTCTTT
CDR3: CASSLVNQRGNTEAFF

size: -
V: TRBV20-1
D: -
J: TRBJ2-3
DNA: TGCAGTGCCCTGAGGACAGGCACAGATACGCAGTATTTT
CDR3: CSALRTGTDTQYF

size: -
V: TRBV3-1
D: TRBD2
J: TRBJ2-1
DNA: TGTGCCAGCAGCCAAGGGGTGGCGGGAGCCTACAATGAGCAGTTCTTC
CDR3: CASSQGVAGAYNEQFF

size: -
V: TRBV6-1
D: TRBD1
J: TRBJ1-3
DNA: TGTGCCAGCAGTCAGACAGGGGGAGGAAACACCATATATTTT
CDR3: CASSQTGGGNTIYF

size: -
V: TRBV5-6
D: -
J: TRBJ2-5
DNA: TGTGCCAGCAGCGAGAGCCGGGGTCAAGAGACCCAGTACTTC
CDR3: CASSESRGQETQYF

size: -
V: TRBV3-1
D: -
J: TRBJ1-3
DNA: TGTGCCAGCAGCCAAGTTTTAGGAAACACCATATATTTT
CDR3: CASSQVLGNTIYF

size: few
V: TRBV5-4
D: -
J: TRBJ2-3
DNA: TGTGCCAGCAGCCCCACCGGGGGGCGAACAGATACGCAGTATTTT
CDR3: CASSPTGGRTDTQYF

size: few
V: TRBV5-6
D: -
J: TRBJ2-3
DNA: TGTGCCAGCAGCTCCCCGGCGGAGCCTTGGGGGGATACGCAGTATTTT
CDR3: CASSSPAEPWGDTQYF

size: few
V: TRBV9
D: TRBD1
J: TRBJ2-3
DNA: TGTGCCAGCAGTCCCGTGAGGGGGCCCGGGGATACGCAGTATTTT
CDR3: CASSPVRGPGDTQYF

size: few
V: TRBV6-1
D: -
J: TRBJ1-3
DNA: TGTGCCAGCAGCCCCTCAAGGGCACCTGGAAACACCATATATTTT
CDR3: CASSPSRAPGNTIYF

size: many
V: TRBV25-1
D: -
J: TRBJ1-2
DNA: TGTGCCAGCAGTGAAGCAGGGCAGGATGGCTACACCTTC
CDR3: CASSEAGQDGYTF

size: -
V: TRBV5-1
D: -
J: TRBJ2-7
DNA: TGCGCCAGCAGGCAGAGCGGGACAGCGAGAACTGGGCAGTACTTC
CDR3: CASRQSGTARTGQYF

size: -
V: TRBV7-3
D: -
J: TRBJ2-5
DNA: TGTGCCAGCAGCCTAACCACTGCCCCAGAGACCCAGTACTTC
CDR3: CASSLTTAPETQYF

size: -
V: TRBV20-1
D: -
J: TRBJ1-2
DNA: TGCAGTGCTTCCTGGGGCTGGGCGTCTGGGGGGTATGGCTACACCTTC
CDR3: CSASWGWASGGYGYTF

size: -
V: TRBV6-5
D: TRBD1
J: TRBJ1-1
DNA: TGTGCCAGCAGTTACCAGGGACAGGCGAACACTGAAGCTTTCTTT
CDR3: CASSYQGQANTEAFF

size: -
V: TRBV7-2
D: TRBD2
J: TRBJ2-5
DNA: TGTGCCAGCAGCTTAGCTAGGTCTACTAGCGGGGGAGGAGAGACCCAGTACTTC
CDR3: CASSLARSTSGGGETQYF

size: many
V: TRBV7-3
D: -
J: TRBJ2-1
DNA: TGTGCCAGCAGCTTAACAGGGGCCTACAATGAGCAGTTCTTC
CDR3: CASSLTGAYNEQFF

size: -
V: TRBV11-2
D: TRBD2
J: TRBJ2-1
DNA: TGTGCCAGCAGCTTCCGAAACCTAGCGGGGGACTCCTACAATGAGCAGTTCTTC
CDR3: CASSFRNLAGDSYNEQFF

size: -
V: TRBV28
D: -
J: TRBJ1-2
DNA: TGTGCCGGATCCGGGGCTTTCCCCTATGGCTACACCTTC
CDR3: CAGSGAFPYGYTF